These 31 T cell receptor beta chains were sequenced from one sample in a study of T cell repertoires in cytomegalovirus infection. Their antigens are not known. TCRdb processed the reads anew with MiXCR; each CDR3 protein has one entry. Seen here are approximately 340,000 distinct CDR3 sequences, around 29% observed once, and the top ten hold 15% to 25%. Material: cultured PBMCs, obtained from culture after CMV antigen stimulation. The receptors were gathered from a human donor in good health (CMV status not recorded). Some clones in this sample may be carry-over from other donors' samples.

The V gene is TRBV10-3, the J gene TRBJ2-1; D is perhaps TRBD2 (6 bases). The V end was cut by 8 bases, the J end by 6 bases, with 20 bases between. The germline V gene encodes CDR1 ENHRY and CDR2 SYGVKD. The CDR3 is 15 amino acids. The CDR3 sequence: CAILERGTGGNEQFF. DNA for the CDR3: TGTGCCATCCTGGAGCGTGGGACTGGAGGCAATGAGCAGTTCTTC.

This chain uses TRBV7-6 with TRBJ2-2; unclear D gene. The germline V gene encodes CDR1 SGHVS and CDR2 FNYEAQ. The V end lost 4 bases, the J end lost 0 bases, and 9 bases lay between the germline ends. The CDR3 is 15 residues long. The CDR3 spells CASSSVAPNTGELFF. The CDR3 DNA reads TGTGCCAGCAGCTCCGTAGCTCCGAACACCGGGGAGCTGTTTTTT.

This clonotype occurred a few times. The chain is built from TRBV27 and TRBJ1-1; 12 bases align to TRBD1. The CDR3 sequence is 16 residues long. CDR1 and CDR2 from the germline V gene are MNHEY and SMNVEV (reference sequence). V gave up 4 bases and J gave up 4 bases; unmatched junction bases: 7. The CDR3 here is CASSSWDRGPSTEAFF. CDR3 DNA: TGTGCCAGCAGTTCCTGGGACAGGGGGCCGAGCACTGAAGCTTTCTTT.

This clonotype has only a few counts. The gene calls are TRBV7-2 and TRBJ2-2, with TRBD2 matching over 11 bases. The CDR3 extends over 18 amino acids. J was trimmed by 6 bases and V by 4 bases; bases with no gene match: 13. Germline V gene lookup returns CDR1 SGHTA and CDR2 FQGNSA. The CDR3 reads CASSSPAVGLAESGELFF. The CDR3 DNA sequence: TGTGCCAGCAGCTCCCCGGCGGTGGGACTAGCGGAGTCCGGGGAGCTGTTTTTT.

This chain links TRBV29-1 with TRBJ2-3; 10 positions agree with TRBD2. V trimming: 6 bases; J trimming: 3 bases; junction bases outside the gene matches: 15. There are 17 residues in the CDR3. Germline CDR1 SQVTM, CDR2 ANQGSEA. The CDR3 loop reads CSVMNRTSGARTDTQYF. The CDR3 coding sequence is TGCAGCGTAATGAATAGGACTAGCGGAGCTAGGACAGATACGCAGTATTTT.

The chain links TRBV11-3 to TRBJ2-3; D perhaps matches TRBD1 (6 bases). Deletions cut 5 bases from V and 3 bases from J, with 12 bases between. Germline V CDR1 and CDR2: SGHNT, YENEEA. This CDR3 spans 14 amino acids. CDR3 coding DNA: TGTGCCAGCAGCCTCCAGGGGATGACAGATACGCAGTATTTT. Translating it yields CASSLQGMTDTQYF.

This clonotype was observed a handful of times. The chain carries TRBV7-2 and TRBJ1-5; 7 bases fit TRBD1. J gave up 4 bases and V 3 bases, and 6 bases lay outside the gene matches. This CDR3 is built from 15 residues. Germline values: CDR1 SGHTA, CDR2 FQGNSA. CDR3 DNA sequence: TGTGCCAGCAGCTTGGTGGGGACAGAGAATCAGCCCCAGCATTTT. Amino acids: CASSLVGTENQPQHF.

V is TRBV20-1 and J is TRBJ2-3; the match to TRBD2 covers 7 bases. The CDR3 sequence is 18 residues long. Germline lookup yields CDR1 DFQATT and CDR2 SNEGSKA (reference sequence). Unmatched junction bases numbered 17, after V lost 2 bases and J lost 3 bases. The CDR3: CSARPYNTDRGGTDTQYF. CDR3 nucleotide sequence: TGCAGTGCTAGACCTTATAACACAGACCGGGGAGGGACAGATACGCAGTATTTT.

This clonotype was seen a few times. V gene TRBV5-4 combines with J gene TRBJ1-1; no clear D gene. The CDR3 has 13 residues. The germline V gene has CDR1 SGHNT and CDR2 YYREEE (reference sequence). Trimming left V 0 bases short and J 4 bases short, with 7 bases between. The CDR3 protein is CASSLGPGTEAFF. The CDR3 region has the DNA TGTGCCAGCAGCTTGGGACCCGGCACTGAAGCTTTCTTT.

This clonotype was observed a single time. This rearrangement joins TRBV27 to TRBJ1-1, with TRBD1 as a possible D gene (5 bases). Per the germline V gene, CDR1 is MNHEY and CDR2 is SMNVEV (reference sequence). The CDR3 totals 15 residues. V dropped 5 bases and J dropped 2 bases, with 15 bases sitting between them. The CDR3: CASSPLRDLNTEAFF. DNA for the CDR3: TGTGCCAGCAGTCCACTCCGGGACCTAAACACTGAAGCTTTCTTT.

This clonotype was seen a handful of times. This chain connects TRBV6-1 to TRBJ1-2; TRBD1 agrees at 7 bases. With V trimmed by 4 bases and J by 13 bases, 15 bases remained unmatched. The CDR3 has 14 residues. CDR1 MNHNS and CDR2 SASEGT come from the germline V gene. The CDR3 region has the DNA TGTGCCAGCAGTGGGCCCGGGACAGCGTGGTGGTCCACCTTC. This translates into CASSGPGTAWWSTF.

This sequence joins TRBV5-1 and TRBJ1-4; D is uncertain. Germline CDR1 reads SGHRS; CDR2 reads YFSETQ. The length of the CDR3 is 16 residues. V gave up 4 bases and J gave up 0 bases, with 13 bases separating them. The CDR3: CASSLGGTATNEKLFF. The CDR3 DNA reads TGCGCCAGCAGCCTGGGAGGAACTGCAACTAATGAAAAACTGTTTTTT. Variable domain in full (rest from reference TRBV5-1 and TRBJ1-4): KAGVTQTPRYLIKTRGQQVTLSCSPISGHRSVSWYQQTPGQGLQFLFEYFSETQRNKGNFPGRFSGRQFSNSRSEMNVSTLELGDSALYLCASSLGGTATNEKLFFGSGTQLSVL.

This clonotype has only a few counts. The chain is built from TRBV29-1 and TRBJ2-3; no definite D call. Germline loops: CDR1 SQVTM, CDR2 ANQGSEA. V lost 3 bases to trimming and J lost 1 base, with 5 bases between them. This CDR3 spans 12 amino acids. CDR3: CSVDARTDTQYF. DNA of the CDR3: TGCAGCGTTGACGCACGCACAGATACGCAGTATTTT.

This clonotype has at least ten counts. This sequence joins TRBV7-6 and TRBJ2-5; TRBD2 might be the D (5 bases). The length of the CDR3 is 14 residues. With 2 bases removed from V and 5 bases from J, the gap between germline ends came to 12 bases. Germline values: CDR1 SGHVS, CDR2 FNYEAQ. The DNA for the CDR3 is TGTGCCAGCAGCTTAAGTGGGCAGCGGGAGACCCAGTACTTC. Its protein product is CASSLSGQRETQYF.

The table lists this clonotype with a count of one. This chain uses TRBV29-1 with TRBJ1-2; TRBD1 agrees at 11 bases. The CDR3 runs 12 residues. Germline CDR1 SQVTM, CDR2 ANQGSEA. V lost 7 bases and J lost 13; bases outside the gene matches: 11. CDR3 residues: CSAGGTGGPGTF. The CDR3 region has the DNA TGCAGCGCCGGAGGGACAGGGGGTCCGGGCACCTTC.

The rearrangement uses TRBV19 and TRBJ2-1; either TRBD1 or TRBD2 may fit D (7 bases each). The CDR3 totals 16 residues. The V gene lost 6 bases and the J gene lost 8 bases, with 23 bases spanning the gap. Germline CDR1 and CDR2: LNHDA and SQIVND (reference sequence). CDR3 protein: CASRKETGRGGYEQFF. In DNA form, the CDR3 reads TGTGCCAGTAGAAAAGAGACAGGGAGGGGCGGCTATGAGCAGTTCTTC.

This clonotype has a count of ten or more. The chain combines TRBV19 with TRBJ2-3, with TRBD1 matching 10 bases. CDR3 length equals 13 residues. Germline CDR1 and CDR2: LNHDA and SQIVND (reference sequence). V lost 10 bases to trimming and J lost 4 bases; unmatched junction nucleotides: 5. In nucleotides, the CDR3 is TGTGCCACCAGGACAGGGGGAGCAGATACGCAGTATTTT. Translation: CATRTGGADTQYF.

The V and J genes are TRBV12-5 and TRBJ1-2; D possibly corresponds to TRBD1 (5 bases). CDR3 length: 17 amino acids. The V and J ends lost 1 base and 3 bases respectively, with 18 bases between them. In germline, CDR1 is LGHNT, CDR2 FRNRAP. The CDR3 region has the DNA TGTGCTAGTGGTTTGGAACCGGGACGGTCCAACTACTATGGCTACACCTTC. It yields the protein CASGLEPGRSNYYGYTF.

There are many counts of this clonotype. The rearrangement links TRBV7-8 to TRBJ1-2, with TRBD1 as a possible D gene (5 bases). The V gene lost 4 bases and the J gene lost 4 bases, with 16 bases spanning the gap. Germline CDR1 and CDR2: SGHVS and FQNEAQ. CDR3 size: 15 residues. The CDR3: CASSSSLQGVYGYTF. In DNA, the CDR3 is TGTGCCAGCAGCTCAAGCCTCCAGGGCGTCTATGGCTACACCTTC.

The rearrangement uses TRBV6-5 and TRBJ1-1, with D unresolved. Germline lookup yields CDR1 MNHEY and CDR2 SVGAGI. V lost 0 bases, J lost 11 bases, and 10 bases lay in between. The CDR3 length is 12 residues. The CDR3 reads CASSYSNQKAFF. In DNA, the CDR3 is TGTGCCAGCAGTTACTCGAATCAAAAGGCTTTCTTT.

The chain joins TRBV2 to TRBJ2-7; TRBD1 might be the D (6 bases). The ends were cut back, 3 bases at V and 4 bases at J, with 10 bases in the middle. CDR1 and CDR2 (germline): SNHLY, FYNNEI. The CDR3 has 13 residues. Written as DNA, the CDR3 is TGTGCCAGCAGTGACGACAGGACTTACGAGCAGTACTTC. Translation gives CASSDDRTYEQYF.

The chain carries TRBV18 and TRBJ2-5; possibly TRBD2 for D (6 bases). Germline assignment: CDR1 KGHSH and CDR2 LQKENI. V was clipped by 3 bases and J by 5 bases, with 13 bases between them. The CDR3 loop spans 14 amino acids. This CDR3 reads CASSPEGPQETQYF. The CDR3 coding sequence is TGTGCCAGCTCACCGGAGGGTCCCCAGGAGACCCAGTACTTC. Looking up the rest from reference TRBV18 and TRBJ2-5 gives the full variable domain: NAGVMQNPRHLVRRRGQEARLRCSPMKGHSHVYWYRQLPEEGLKFMVYLQKENIIDESGMPKERFSAEFPKEGPSILRIQQVVRGDSAAYFCASSPEGPQETQYFGPGTRLLVL.

The sample holds a few counts of this clonotype. V and J are TRBV7-9 and TRBJ1-1; D ambiguous. Germline CDR1 SEHNR, CDR2 FQNEAQ (reference sequence). The CDR3 length is 14 residues. The V gene lost 7 bases and the J gene lost 6 bases, with 18 bases spanning the gap. CDR3 residues: CASNEKGHGAEAFF. CDR3 bases: TGTGCCAGCAACGAGAAGGGCCATGGCGCTGAAGCTTTCTTT.

This clonotype was observed a handful of times. V and J are TRBV9 and TRBJ2-6; a weak D match, TRBD1 (6 bases). V lost 4 bases to trimming and J lost 1 base, with 12 bases between them. Per germline, CDR1 SGDLS and CDR2 YYNGEE. This CDR3 contains 16 residues. The CDR3 protein is CASSPRTGSGANVLTF. In nucleotides, the CDR3 is TGTGCCAGCAGCCCAAGAACAGGGTCTGGGGCCAACGTCCTGACTTTC.

The chain links TRBV28 to TRBJ2-1; 7 bases line up with TRBD2. CDR1 is MDHEN, CDR2 SYDVKM, per germline. Trimming took 6 bases from V and 5 from J; bases not matched to a gene: 19. The CDR3 covers 18 residues. Here the CDR3 reads CASSPFLGRAVGNNEQFF. Written as DNA, the CDR3 is TGTGCCAGCAGCCCCTTCTTGGGGAGGGCCGTTGGGAACAATGAGCAGTTCTTC.

This clonotype has just a few counts. The CDR3 protein is CASSLSSYGNTIYF. The CDR3 bases are TGTGCCAGCAGCTTATCATCCTATGGAAACACCATATATTTT. The chain has TRBV12-3 or TRBV12-4 and TRBJ1-3; D gene uncertain. Trimming pared 6 bases from V and 3 bases from J, leaving 12 bases between. This CDR3 has 14 residues.

This clonotype was counted between two and nine times. The chain joins TRBV28 to TRBJ1-1, with D hard to call. The CDR3 totals 11 residues. Germline-derived CDR1 and CDR2 are MDHEN and SYDVKM. Trimming took off 6 bases at V and 8 bases at J, with 10 bases between the two ends. CDR3 coding DNA: TGTGCCAGCAGCTCGATTGTGGAAGCTTTCTTT. It translates to CASSSIVEAFF. Using reference TRBV28 and TRBJ1-1 for the parts outside the CDR3, the full variable domain is DVKVTQSSRYLVKRTGEKVFLECVQDMDHENMFWYRQDPGLGLRLIYFSYDVKMKEKGDIPEGYSVSREKKERFSLILESASTNQTSMYLCASSSIVEAFFGQGTRLTVV.

J is TRBJ1-2 and V is TRBV7-9; D not resolved. V lost 8 bases and J lost 4, with 8 bases in between. Germline lookup yields CDR1 SEHNR and CDR2 FQNEAQ (reference sequence). CDR3 length: 11 amino acids. CDR3 amino acids: CASDNAYGYTF. Here the CDR3 DNA reads TGTGCCAGCGACAACGCCTATGGCTACACCTTC.

The table lists this clonotype with a few counts. V and J are TRBV25-1 and TRBJ1-2, with a tentative D call TRBD1 (6 bases). Trimming removed 2 bases at V and 8 bases at J, with 9 bases between. This CDR3 comprises 12 residues. The germline V gene encodes CDR1 MGHDK and CDR2 SYGVNS. This chain's CDR3 is CASSEGRGGYTF. The CDR3 DNA reads as TGTGCCAGCAGTGAAGGAAGGGGGGGCTACACCTTC.

This clonotype appeared a single time. V and J are TRBV28 and TRBJ2-7, with D hard to call. CDR3 size: 13 residues. Germline V gene data show CDR1 as MDHEN and CDR2 as SYDVKM. V shed 5 bases and J shed 0 bases, with 8 bases lying between them. The CDR3 region is CASSVVSSYEQYF. The CDR3 DNA sequence: TGTGCCAGCAGTGTCGTCAGCTCCTACGAGCAGTACTTC.

This clonotype was recorded many times. The chain uses TRBV7-9 and TRBJ1-4; 9 bases line up with TRBD1. The V gene end was trimmed by 5 bases and the J gene end by 5 bases; junction bases not matched to a gene: 3. Germline lookup yields CDR1 SEHNR and CDR2 FQNEAQ (reference sequence). The CDR3 is 14 residues long. CDR3 region: CASSPGTGNEKLFF. CDR3 sequence (DNA): TGTGCCAGCAGCCCCGGGACAGGGAATGAAAAACTGTTTTTT. The whole variable domain, remainder taken from reference TRBV7-9 and TRBJ1-4, is DTGVSQNPRHKITKRGQNVTFRCDPISEHNRLYWYRQTLGQGPEFLTYFQNEAQLEKSRLLSDRFSAERPKGSFSTLEIQRTEQGDSAMYLCASSPGTGNEKLFFGSGTQLSVL.